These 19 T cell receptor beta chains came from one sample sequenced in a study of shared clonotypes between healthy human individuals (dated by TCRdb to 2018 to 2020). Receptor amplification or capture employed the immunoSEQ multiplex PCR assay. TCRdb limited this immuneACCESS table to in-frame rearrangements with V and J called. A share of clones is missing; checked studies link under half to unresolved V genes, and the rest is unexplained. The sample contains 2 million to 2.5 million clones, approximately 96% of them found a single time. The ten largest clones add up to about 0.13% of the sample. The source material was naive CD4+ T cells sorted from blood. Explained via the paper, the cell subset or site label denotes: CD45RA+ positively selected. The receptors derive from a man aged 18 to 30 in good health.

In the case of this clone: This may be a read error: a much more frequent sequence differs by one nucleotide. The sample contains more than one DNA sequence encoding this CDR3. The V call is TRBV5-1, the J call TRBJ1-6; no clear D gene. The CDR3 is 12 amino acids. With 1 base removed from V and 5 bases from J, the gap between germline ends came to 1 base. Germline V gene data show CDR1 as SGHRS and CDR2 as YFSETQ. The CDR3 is CASSLNNSPLHF. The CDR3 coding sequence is TGCGCCAGCAGCTTGAATAATTCACCCCTCCACTTT.

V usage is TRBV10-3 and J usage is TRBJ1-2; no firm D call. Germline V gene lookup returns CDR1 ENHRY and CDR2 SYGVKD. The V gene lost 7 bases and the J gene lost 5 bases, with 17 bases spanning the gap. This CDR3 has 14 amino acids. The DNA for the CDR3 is TGTGCCATCACCTCCGAGGGCGCCGGGTATGGCTACACCTTC. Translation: CAITSEGAGYGYTF.

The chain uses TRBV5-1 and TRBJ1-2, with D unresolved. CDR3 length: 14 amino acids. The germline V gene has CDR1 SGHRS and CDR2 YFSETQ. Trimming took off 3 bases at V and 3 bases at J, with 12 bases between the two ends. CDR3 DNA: TGCGCCAGCAGCTCAGAGGACGGTCACTATGGCTACACCTTC. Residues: CASSSEDGHYGYTF. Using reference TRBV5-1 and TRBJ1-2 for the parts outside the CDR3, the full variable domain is KAGVTQTPRYLIKTRGQQVTLSCSPISGHRSVSWYQQTPGQGLQFLFEYFSETQRNKGNFPGRFSGRQFSNSRSEMNVSTLELGDSALYLCASSSEDGHYGYTFGSGTRLTVV.

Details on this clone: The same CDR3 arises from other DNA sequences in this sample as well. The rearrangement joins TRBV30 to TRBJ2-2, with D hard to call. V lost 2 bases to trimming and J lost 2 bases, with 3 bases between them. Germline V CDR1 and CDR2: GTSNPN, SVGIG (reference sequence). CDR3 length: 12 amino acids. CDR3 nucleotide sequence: TGTGCCTGGAGTAAAAACACCGGGGAGCTGTTTTTT. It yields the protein CAWSKNTGELFF.

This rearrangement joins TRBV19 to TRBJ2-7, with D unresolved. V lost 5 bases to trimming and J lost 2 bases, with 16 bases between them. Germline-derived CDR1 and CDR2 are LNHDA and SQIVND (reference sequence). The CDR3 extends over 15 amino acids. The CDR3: CASSPDGSLTYEQYF. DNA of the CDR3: TGTGCCAGTAGTCCCGACGGTTCCCTCACCTACGAGCAGTACTTC.

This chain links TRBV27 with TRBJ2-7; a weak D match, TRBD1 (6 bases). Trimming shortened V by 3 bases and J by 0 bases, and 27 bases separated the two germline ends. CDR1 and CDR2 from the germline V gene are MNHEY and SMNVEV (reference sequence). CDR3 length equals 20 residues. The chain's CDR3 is CASSFYGEGEQGRPSYEQYF. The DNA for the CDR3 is TGTGCCAGCAGTTTCTATGGAGAGGGGGAACAGGGACGGCCCTCCTACGAGCAGTACTTC.

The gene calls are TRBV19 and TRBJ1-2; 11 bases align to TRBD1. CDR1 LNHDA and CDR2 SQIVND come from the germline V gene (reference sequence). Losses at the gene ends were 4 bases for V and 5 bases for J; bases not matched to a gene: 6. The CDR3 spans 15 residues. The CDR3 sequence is CASSTGQGAFYGYTF. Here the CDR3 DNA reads TGTGCCAGTAGTACCGGACAGGGGGCGTTTTATGGCTACACCTTC.

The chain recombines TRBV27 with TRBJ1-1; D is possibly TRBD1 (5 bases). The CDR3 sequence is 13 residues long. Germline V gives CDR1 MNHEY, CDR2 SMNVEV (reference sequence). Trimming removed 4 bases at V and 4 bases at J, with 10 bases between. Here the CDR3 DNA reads TGTGCCAGCAGTTCGTGGGGGACCACTGAAGCTTTCTTT. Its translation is CASSSWGTTEAFF.

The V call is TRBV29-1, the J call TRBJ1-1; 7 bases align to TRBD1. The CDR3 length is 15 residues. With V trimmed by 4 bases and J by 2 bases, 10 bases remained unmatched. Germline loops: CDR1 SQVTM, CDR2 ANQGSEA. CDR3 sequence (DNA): TGCAGCGTTGGTTGGCAGGGGGGTTTCAACACTGAAGCTTTCTTT. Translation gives CSVGWQGGFNTEAFF.

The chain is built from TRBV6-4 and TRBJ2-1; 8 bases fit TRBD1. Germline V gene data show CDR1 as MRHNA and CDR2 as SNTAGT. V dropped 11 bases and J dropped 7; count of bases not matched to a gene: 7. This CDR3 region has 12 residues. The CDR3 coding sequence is TGTGCCTCAGGGACAGGCTTTAATGAGCAGTTCTTC. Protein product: CASGTGFNEQFF.

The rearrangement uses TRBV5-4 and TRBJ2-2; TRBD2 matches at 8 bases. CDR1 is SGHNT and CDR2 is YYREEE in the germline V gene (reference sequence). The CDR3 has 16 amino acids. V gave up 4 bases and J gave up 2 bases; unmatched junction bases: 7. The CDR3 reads CASSQERGTNTGELFF. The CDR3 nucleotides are TGTGCCAGCAGCCAAGAGCGGGGGACAAACACCGGGGAGCTGTTTTTT.

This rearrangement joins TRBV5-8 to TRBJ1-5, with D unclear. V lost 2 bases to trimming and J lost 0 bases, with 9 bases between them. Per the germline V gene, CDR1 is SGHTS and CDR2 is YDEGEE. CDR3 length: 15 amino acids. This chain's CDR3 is CASSFGAYSNQPQHF. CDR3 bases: TGTGCCAGCAGCTTCGGAGCTTATAGCAATCAGCCCCAGCATTTT.

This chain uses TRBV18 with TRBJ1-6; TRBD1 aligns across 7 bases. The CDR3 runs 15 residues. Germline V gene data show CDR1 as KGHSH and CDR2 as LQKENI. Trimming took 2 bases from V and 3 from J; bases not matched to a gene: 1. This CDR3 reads CASSPTGDYNSPLHF. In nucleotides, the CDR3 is TGTGCCAGCTCACCAACAGGGGACTATAATTCACCCCTCCACTTT.

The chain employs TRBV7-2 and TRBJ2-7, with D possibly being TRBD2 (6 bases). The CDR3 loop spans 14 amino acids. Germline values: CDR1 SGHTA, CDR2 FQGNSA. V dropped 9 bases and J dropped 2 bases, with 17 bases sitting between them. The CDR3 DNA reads TGTGCCAGTGAGGAGGGGACGGCCCCCTACGAGCAGTACTTC. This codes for CASEEGTAPYEQYF. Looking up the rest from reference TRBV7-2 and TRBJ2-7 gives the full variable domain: GAGVSQSPSNKVTEKGKDVELRCDPISGHTALYWYRQSLGQGLEFLIYFQGNSAPDKSGLPSDRFSAERTGGSVSTLTIQRTQQEDSAVYLCASEEGTAPYEQYFGPGTRLTVT.

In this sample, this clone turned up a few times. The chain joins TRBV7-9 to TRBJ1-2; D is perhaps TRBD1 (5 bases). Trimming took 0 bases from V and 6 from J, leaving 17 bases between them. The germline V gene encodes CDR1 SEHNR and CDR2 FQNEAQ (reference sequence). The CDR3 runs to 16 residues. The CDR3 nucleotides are TGTGCCAGCAGCTTAGCGGAGGCAGGGTCTAGGGATGGCTACACCTTC. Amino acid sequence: CASSLAEAGSRDGYTF.

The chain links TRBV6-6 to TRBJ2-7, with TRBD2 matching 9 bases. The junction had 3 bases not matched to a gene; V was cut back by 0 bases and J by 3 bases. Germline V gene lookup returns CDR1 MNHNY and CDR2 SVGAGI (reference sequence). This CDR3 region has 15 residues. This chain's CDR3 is CASSYSRTSDYEQYF. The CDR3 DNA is TGTGCCAGCAGTTACTCGCGGACTAGCGACTACGAGCAGTACTTC.

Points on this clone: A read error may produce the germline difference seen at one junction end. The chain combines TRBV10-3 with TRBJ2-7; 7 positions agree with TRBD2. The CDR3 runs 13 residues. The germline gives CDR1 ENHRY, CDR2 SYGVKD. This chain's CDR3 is CAISEPVSGEQRF. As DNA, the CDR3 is TGTGCCATCAGTGAGCCCGTAAGCGGGGAGCAGCGCTTC.

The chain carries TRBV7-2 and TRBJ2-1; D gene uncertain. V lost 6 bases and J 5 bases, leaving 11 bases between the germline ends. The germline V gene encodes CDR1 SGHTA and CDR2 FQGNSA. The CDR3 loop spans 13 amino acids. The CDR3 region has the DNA TGTGCCAGCAGTGACCCGCTAAACAATGAGCAGTTCTTC. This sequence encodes CASSDPLNNEQFF.

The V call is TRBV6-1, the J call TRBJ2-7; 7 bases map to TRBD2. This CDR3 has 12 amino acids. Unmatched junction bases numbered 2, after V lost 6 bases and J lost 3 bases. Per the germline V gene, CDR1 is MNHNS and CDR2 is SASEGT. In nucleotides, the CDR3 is TGTGCCAGCAGCTGGACTAGCTACGAGCAGTACTTC. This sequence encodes CASSWTSYEQYF.